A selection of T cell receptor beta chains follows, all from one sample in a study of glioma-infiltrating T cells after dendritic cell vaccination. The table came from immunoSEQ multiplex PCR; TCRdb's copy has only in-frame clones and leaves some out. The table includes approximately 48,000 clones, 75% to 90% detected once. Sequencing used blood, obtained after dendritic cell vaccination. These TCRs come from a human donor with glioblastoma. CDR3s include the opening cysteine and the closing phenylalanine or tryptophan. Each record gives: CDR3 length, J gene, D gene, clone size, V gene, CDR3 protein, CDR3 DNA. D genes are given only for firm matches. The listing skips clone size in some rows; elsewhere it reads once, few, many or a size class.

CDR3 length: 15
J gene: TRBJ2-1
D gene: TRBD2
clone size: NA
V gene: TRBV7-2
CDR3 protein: CASSLLGGSIGEQFF
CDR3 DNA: TGTGCCAGCAGCTTATTAGGCGGGAGCATAGGTGAGCAGTTCTTC

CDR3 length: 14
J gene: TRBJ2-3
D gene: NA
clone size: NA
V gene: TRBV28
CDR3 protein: CASMLAGRMDTQYF
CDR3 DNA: TGTGCCAGCATGCTTGCGGGGCGCATGGATACGCAGTATTTT

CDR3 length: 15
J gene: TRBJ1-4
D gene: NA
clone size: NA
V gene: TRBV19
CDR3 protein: CASSMVGLDDEKLFF
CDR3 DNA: TGTGCCAGTAGTATGGTCGGCCTAGACGATGAAAAACTGTTTTTT

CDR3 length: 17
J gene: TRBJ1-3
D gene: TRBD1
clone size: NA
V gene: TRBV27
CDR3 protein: CASRPGTGYESRNTIYF
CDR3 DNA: TGTGCCAGCAGGCCCGGGACAGGGTATGAGTCCAGAAACACCATATATTTT

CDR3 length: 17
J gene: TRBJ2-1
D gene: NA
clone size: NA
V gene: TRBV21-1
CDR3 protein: CASSKLGAGGPYNEQFF
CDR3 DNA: TGTGCCAGCAGCAAACTAGGGGCGGGAGGGCCCTACAATGAGCAGTTCTTC

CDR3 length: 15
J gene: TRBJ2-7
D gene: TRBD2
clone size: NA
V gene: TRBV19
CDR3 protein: CASSGDLAGYGEQYF
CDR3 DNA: TGTGCCAGTAGTGGGGACCTAGCGGGATATGGCGAGCAGTACTTC

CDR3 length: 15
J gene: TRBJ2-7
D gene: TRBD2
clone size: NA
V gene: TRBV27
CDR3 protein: CASSSGLAGTKEQYF
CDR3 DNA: TGTGCCAGCAGTTCCGGACTAGCGGGGACTAAGGAGCAGTACTTC

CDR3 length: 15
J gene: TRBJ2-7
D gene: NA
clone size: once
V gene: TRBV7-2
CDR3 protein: CASSLGASFSYEQYF
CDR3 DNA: TGTGCCAGCAGCTTAGGCGCTAGCTTCTCCTACGAGCAGTACTTC

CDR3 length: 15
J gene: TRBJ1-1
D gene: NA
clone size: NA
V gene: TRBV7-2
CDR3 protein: CASSTDGGVYTEAFF
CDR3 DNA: TGTGCCAGCAGCACGGACGGGGGGGTTTACACTGAAGCTTTCTTT

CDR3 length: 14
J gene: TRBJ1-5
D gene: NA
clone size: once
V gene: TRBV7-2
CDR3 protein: CASSLAGGNQPQHF
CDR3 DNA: TGTGCCAGCAGCTTAGCGGGGGGGAATCAGCCCCAGCATTTT

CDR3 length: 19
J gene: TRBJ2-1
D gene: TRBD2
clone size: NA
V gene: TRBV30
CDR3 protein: CAWRETGTSGYSSYNEQLF
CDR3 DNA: TGTGCCTGGAGAGAAACCGGGACTAGCGGGTATAGCTCCTACAATGAGCAGCTCTTC

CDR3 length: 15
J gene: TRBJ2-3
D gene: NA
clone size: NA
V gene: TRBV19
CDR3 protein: CASSIGGTSTDTQYF
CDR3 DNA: TGTGCCAGTAGTATCGGAGGGACTAGCACAGATACGCAGTATTTT

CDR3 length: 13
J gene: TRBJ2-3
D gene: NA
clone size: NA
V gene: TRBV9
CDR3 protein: CASSFSGSDTQYF
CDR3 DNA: TGTGCCAGCAGCTTCTCAGGGTCGGATACGCAGTATTTT

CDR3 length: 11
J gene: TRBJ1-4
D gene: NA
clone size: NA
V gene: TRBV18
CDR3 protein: CASSPGDFLFF
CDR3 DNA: TGTGCCAGCTCACCAGGTGACTTTCTGTTTTTT

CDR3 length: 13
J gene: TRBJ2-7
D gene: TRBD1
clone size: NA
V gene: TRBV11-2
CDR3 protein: CASSRDRRYEQYF
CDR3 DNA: TGTGCCAGCAGCAGGGACAGGCGGTACGAGCAGTACTTC

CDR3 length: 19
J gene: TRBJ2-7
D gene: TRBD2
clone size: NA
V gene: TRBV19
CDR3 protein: CASSEFPGTSTTRAYEQYF
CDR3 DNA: TGTGCCAGTAGTGAGTTCCCCGGGACTAGTACTACCCGAGCCTACGAGCAGTACTTC

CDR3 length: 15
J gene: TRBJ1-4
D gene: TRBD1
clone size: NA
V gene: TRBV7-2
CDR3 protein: CASSTGQVLNEKLFF
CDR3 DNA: TGTGCCAGCAGCACAGGACAGGTTCTTAATGAAAAACTGTTTTTT

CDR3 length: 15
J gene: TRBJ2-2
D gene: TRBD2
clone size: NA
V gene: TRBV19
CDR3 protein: CASSASGSRSGELFF
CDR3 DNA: TGTGCCAGTAGTGCTAGCGGGAGTCGGTCCGGGGAGCTGTTTTTT

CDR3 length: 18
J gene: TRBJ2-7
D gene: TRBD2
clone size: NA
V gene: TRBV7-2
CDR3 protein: CASSLNGGAGLAGNEQYF
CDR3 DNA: TGTGCCAGCAGCTTAAATGGAGGGGCCGGGCTAGCGGGAAACGAGCAGTACTTC

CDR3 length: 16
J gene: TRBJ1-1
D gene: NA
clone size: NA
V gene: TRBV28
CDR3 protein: CASRIRDLGDSTEAFF
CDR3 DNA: TGTGCCAGCAGGATACGAGATCTTGGTGACTCCACTGAAGCTTTCTTT

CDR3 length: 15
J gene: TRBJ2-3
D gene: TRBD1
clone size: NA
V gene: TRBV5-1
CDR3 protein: CASSWPGQSTDTQYF
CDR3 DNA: TGCGCCAGCAGCTGGCCGGGACAGAGCACAGATACGCAGTATTTT

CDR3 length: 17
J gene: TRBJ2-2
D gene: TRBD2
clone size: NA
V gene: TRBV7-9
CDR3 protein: CASSPTSGRPNTGELFF
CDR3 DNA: TGTGCCAGCAGCCCGACTAGCGGGAGGCCGAACACCGGGGAGCTGTTTTTT

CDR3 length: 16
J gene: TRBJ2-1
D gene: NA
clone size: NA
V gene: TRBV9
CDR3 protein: CASSVDPLGLYNEQFF
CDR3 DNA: TGTGCCAGCAGCGTAGATCCGCTGGGGCTCTACAATGAGCAGTTCTTC

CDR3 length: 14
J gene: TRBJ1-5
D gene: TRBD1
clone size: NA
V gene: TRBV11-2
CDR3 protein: CASSSQGGNQPQHF
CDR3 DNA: TGTGCCAGCAGCTCTCAGGGGGGCAATCAGCCCCAGCATTTT

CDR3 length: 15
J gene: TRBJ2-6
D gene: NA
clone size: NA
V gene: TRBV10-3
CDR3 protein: CAISAEDSGANVLTF
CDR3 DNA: TGTGCCATCAGTGCCGAGGATTCTGGGGCCAACGTCCTGACTTTC

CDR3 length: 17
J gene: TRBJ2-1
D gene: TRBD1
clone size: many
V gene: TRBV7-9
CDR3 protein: CASSPNRGLNSYNEQFF
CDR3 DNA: TGTGCCAGCAGCCCGAACAGGGGATTAAACTCCTACAATGAGCAGTTCTTC

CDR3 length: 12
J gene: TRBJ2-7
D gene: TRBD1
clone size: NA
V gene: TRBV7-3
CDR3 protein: CASSLGTGEQYF
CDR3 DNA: TGTGCCAGCAGCCTCGGGACAGGAGAGCAGTACTTC

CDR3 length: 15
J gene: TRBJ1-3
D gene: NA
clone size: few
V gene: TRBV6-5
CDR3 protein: CASSYSGTTGNTIYF
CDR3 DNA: TGTGCCAGCAGTTACTCGGGGACTACTGGAAACACCATATATTTT

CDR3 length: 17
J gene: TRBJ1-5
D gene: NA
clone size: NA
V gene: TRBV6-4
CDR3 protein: CASSDSRLRRRNQPQHF
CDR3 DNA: TGTGCCAGCAGTGACTCAAGGCTCCGCAGGAGGAATCAGCCCCAGCATTTT

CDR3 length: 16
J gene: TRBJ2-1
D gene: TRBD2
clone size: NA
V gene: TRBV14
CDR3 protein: CASSQLPGLSYNEQFF
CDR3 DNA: TGTGCCAGCAGCCAACTACCGGGACTATCCTACAATGAGCAGTTCTTC

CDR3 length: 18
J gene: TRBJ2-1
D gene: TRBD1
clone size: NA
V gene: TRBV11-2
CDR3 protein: CASSRRTGDRATYNEQFF
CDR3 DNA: TGTGCCAGCAGCCGTAGAACAGGGGACAGGGCAACCTACAATGAGCAGTTCTTC

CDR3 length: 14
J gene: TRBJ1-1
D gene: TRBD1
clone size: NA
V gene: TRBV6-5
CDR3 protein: CASSSTGFFTEAFF
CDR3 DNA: TGTGCCAGCAGTTCGACAGGGTTTTTCACTGAAGCTTTCTTT

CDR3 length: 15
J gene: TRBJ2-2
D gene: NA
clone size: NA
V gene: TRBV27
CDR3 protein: CASSLLQVQSRELFF
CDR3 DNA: TGTGCCAGCAGTTTACTCCAGGTCCAAAGCCGGGAGCTGTTTTTT

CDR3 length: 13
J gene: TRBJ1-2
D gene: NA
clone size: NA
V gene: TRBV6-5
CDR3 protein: CASTPRGYVGYTF
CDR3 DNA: TGTGCCAGCACTCCCCGGGGATATGTGGGCTACACCTTC

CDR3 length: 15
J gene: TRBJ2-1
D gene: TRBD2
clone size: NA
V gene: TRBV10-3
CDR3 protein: CAIRGLAGGMDEQFF
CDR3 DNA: TGTGCCATCAGAGGACTAGCGGGAGGGATGGATGAGCAGTTCTTC

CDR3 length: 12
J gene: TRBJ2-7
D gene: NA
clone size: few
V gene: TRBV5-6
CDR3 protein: CASSLTFYEQYF
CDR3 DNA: TGTGCCAGCAGCTTGACTTTTTACGAGCAGTACTTC

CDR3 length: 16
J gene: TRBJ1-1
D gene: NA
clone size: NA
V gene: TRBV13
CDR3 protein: CASSLGPGTMNTEAFF
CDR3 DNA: TGTGCCAGCAGCTTAGGTCCGGGAACCATGAACACTGAAGCTTTCTTT

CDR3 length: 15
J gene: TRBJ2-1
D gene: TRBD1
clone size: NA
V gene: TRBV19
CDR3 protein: CASSIVQDRVAEQFF
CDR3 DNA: TGTGCCAGTAGTATAGTACAGGACAGGGTCGCTGAGCAGTTCTTC

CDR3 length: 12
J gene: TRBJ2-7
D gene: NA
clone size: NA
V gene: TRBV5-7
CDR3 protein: CASSFSVYEQYF
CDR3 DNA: TGTGCCAGCAGCTTCTCCGTCTACGAGCAGTACTTC

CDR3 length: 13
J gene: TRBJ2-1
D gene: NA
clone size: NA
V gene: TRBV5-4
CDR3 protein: CASSSTVHNEQFF
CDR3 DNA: TGTGCCAGCAGCTCCACAGTCCACAATGAGCAGTTCTTC

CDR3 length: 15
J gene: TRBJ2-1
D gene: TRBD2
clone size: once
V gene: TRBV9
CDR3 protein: CASSVAASGSNEQFF
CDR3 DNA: TGTGCCAGCAGCGTAGCTGCTAGCGGGAGTAATGAGCAGTTCTTC

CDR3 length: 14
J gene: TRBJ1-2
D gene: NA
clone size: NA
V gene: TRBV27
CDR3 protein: CASSSTDSVYGYTF
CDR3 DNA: TGTGCCAGCAGTTCCACCGACTCCGTGTATGGCTACACCTTC

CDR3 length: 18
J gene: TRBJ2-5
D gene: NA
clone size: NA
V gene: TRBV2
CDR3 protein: CASSEGLATRVYQETQYF
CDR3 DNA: TGTGCCAGCAGTGAGGGGCTAGCGACACGCGTTTACCAAGAGACCCAGTACTTC

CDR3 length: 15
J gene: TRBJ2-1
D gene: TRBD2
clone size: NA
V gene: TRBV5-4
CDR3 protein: CASSSKRDSYNEQFF
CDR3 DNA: TGTGCCAGCAGCTCGAAGCGGGATAGCTACAATGAGCAGTTCTTC

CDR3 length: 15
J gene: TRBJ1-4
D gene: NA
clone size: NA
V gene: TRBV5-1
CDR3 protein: CASNQTGLSNEKLFF
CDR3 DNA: TGCGCCAGCAACCAGACGGGACTTTCTAATGAAAAACTGTTTTTT

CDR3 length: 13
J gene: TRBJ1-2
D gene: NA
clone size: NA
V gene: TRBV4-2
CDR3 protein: CASGTGTNYGYTF
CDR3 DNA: TGTGCCAGCGGTACAGGGACTAACTATGGCTACACCTTC

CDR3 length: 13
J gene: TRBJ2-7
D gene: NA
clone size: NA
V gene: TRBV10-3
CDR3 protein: CATFRDTSYEQYF
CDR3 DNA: TGTGCCACATTCCGGGACACCTCCTACGAGCAGTACTTC

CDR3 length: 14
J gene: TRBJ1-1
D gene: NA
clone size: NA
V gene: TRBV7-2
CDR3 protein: CASSLVQARTEAFF
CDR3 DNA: TGTGCCAGCAGCTTAGTACAGGCGAGGACTGAAGCTTTCTTT

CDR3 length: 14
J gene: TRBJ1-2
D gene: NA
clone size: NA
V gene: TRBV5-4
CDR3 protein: CASSSGVAAGGYTF
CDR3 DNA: TGTGCCAGCAGCTCCGGGGTAGCCGCGGGGGGCTACACCTTC

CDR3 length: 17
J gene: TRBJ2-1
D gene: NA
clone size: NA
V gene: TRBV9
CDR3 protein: CASSAHTQGLAGDEQFF
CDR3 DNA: TGTGCCAGCAGCGCCCATACACAGGGTTTGGCGGGGGATGAGCAGTTCTTC

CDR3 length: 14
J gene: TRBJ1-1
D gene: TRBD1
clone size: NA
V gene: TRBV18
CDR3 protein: CASSPTGANTEAFF
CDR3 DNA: TGTGCCAGCTCACCTACAGGGGCGAACACTGAAGCTTTCTTT

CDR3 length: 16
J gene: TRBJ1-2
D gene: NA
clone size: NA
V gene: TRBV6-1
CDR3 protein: CASSELTDHFNYGYTF
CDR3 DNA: TGTGCCAGCAGTGAATTGACAGATCATTTTAACTATGGCTACACCTTC

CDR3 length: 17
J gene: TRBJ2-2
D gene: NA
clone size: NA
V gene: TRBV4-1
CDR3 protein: CASSQEVGRTNTGELFF
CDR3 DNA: TGCGCCAGCAGCCAAGAAGTCGGCAGGACGAACACCGGGGAGCTGTTTTTT

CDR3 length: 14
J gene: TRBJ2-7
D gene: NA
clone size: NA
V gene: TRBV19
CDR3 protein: CASSGQRPSYEQYF
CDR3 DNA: TGTGCCAGTAGCGGACAGCGGCCATCCTACGAGCAGTACTTC

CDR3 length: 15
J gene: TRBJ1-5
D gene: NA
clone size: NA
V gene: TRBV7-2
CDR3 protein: CASSRNRDSNQPQHF
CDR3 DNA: TGTGCCAGCAGCCGGAACAGGGATAGCAATCAGCCCCAGCATTTT